This T cell receptor (beta chain) was obtained from a study of radiotherapy plus CTLA-4 blockade in lung cancer. Study information: The study recorded objective responses in 15% to 20% of patients and disease control in about 31%. Study-wide results and caveats: Early shifts in blood T cell clones, with interferon-beta, reportedly predicted response best.

This clone has only one observation. The antigen remains undetermined. This CDR3 is 14 amino acids long. Germline CDR1 and CDR2: LNHDA and SQIVND (reference sequence). The ends were cut back, 6 bases at V and 1 base at J, with 12 bases in the middle. TCRdb's table, derived via immunoSEQ multiplex PCR, lists solely in-frame clones and lacks some. The repertoire holds roughly 39,000 clones, with about 70% as singletons. The clonotype was recovered from a human donor with non-small cell lung cancer who had stable disease on radiotherapy plus ipilimumab. The J gene is TRBJ1-1, the V gene TRBV19; maybe TRBD1 (6 bases). Sample: peripheral blood, taken from a patient treated with radiotherapy plus ipilimumab. CDR3 nucleotides: TGTGCCAGTAGGGCGGGGGACAAGAACACTGAAGCTTTCTTT. Residues: CASRAGDKNTEAFF. The entire variable domain, with the rest obtained from reference TRBV19 and TRBJ1-1, is as follows: DGGITQSPKYLFRKEGQNVTLSCEQNLNHDAMYWYRQDPGQGLRLIYYSQIVNDFQKGDIAEGYSVSREKKESFPLTVTSAQKNPTAFYLCASRAGDKNTEAFFGQGTRLTVV.